This T cell receptor (beta chain) appears in the sequencing data of a study of blood T cells in healthy people across ages. Study details: In model experiments, template switching was able to capture about one barcoded beta molecule for every two T cells that were present. Regarding the study as a whole: Strongly correlated with naive T cell percentage was TCR beta diversity.

Many counts were recorded for this clonotype. The antigen is not known. Primers used in a second PCR of roughly 6 to 11 cycles were a sample-barcoded 5' primer and a J-beta primer mix. The authors tagged each cDNA molecule using a template-switch adaptor with 12 random nucleotides. Every sample produced at least 2.5 million CDR3-containing paired-end reads. TCRdb fed the 5' RACE reads into MiXCR, producing one record per CDR3 protein. The repertoire holds around 790,000 distinct CDR3 sequences, with 40% to 50% as singletons. Trimming cost V 5 bases and J 1 base; bases outside gene matches: 9. The CDR3 extends over 18 amino acids. Germline V CDR1 and CDR2: ENHRY, SYGVKD.

The clonotype originates from a man in his sixties in good health. The rearrangement links TRBV10-3 to TRBJ2-7; 15 bases are a match to TRBD2. Sequenced material: blood. The CDR3, as DNA: TGTGCCATCAGTCTTGCCGGGACTAGCGGGGGGATATCCTACGAGCAGTACTTC. This sequence encodes CAISLAGTSGGISYEQYF.